A selection of T cell receptor beta chains follows, all from one sample in a study of blood T cell repertoires in COVID-19. Clones were read by immunoSEQ multiplex PCR, and TCRdb kept only the in-frame ones, dropping some. The sample lists about 480,000 clones; roughly 89% were seen once. The sample consisted of peripheral blood. The source is a man aged 18 to 30 with COVID-19, enrolled during active disease. Each CDR3 is given with its conserved first and last residue. Each record gives: D gene, V gene, clone size, J gene, CDR3 DNA, CDR3 protein. The D gene is left open where the match is weak. Where a row states a size, it is once, few, many or the class of an expanded clone; other rows omit it.

>TRBD1|TRBV12-5|-|TRBJ1-3
TGTGCTAGTGGTCTCAGGGGGCCTGAAAACACCATATATTTT
CASGLRGPENTIYF
>-|TRBV7-9|-|TRBJ1-5
TGTGCCAGCAGCCGGGAGAGCAATCAGCCCCAGCATTTT
CASSRESNQPQHF
>TRBD1|TRBV29-1|-|TRBJ2-3
TGCAGCGTCCCACAGGGGATAACAGATACGCAGTATTTT
CSVPQGITDTQYF
>TRBD1|TRBV7-9|-|TRBJ1-1
TGTGCCAGCAGCCGACAGGGTGGTAGAAGGAACACTGAAGCTTTCTTT
CASSRQGGRRNTEAFF
>-|TRBV10-3|few|TRBJ1-5
TGTGCCATCAGTGAGTCGAGTAGAAATCAGCCCCAGCATTTT
CAISESSRNQPQHF
>TRBD1|TRBV29-1|-|TRBJ2-3
TGCAGCGTCGTCCCGGGACAGGGCCCCGTTGATACGCAGTATTTT
CSVVPGQGPVDTQYF
>TRBD1|TRBV6-5|-|TRBJ2-2
TGTGCCAGCAGTTTAGACAGGGAACTTATAGGGGAGCTGTTTTTT
CASSLDRELIGELFF
>-|TRBV3-1/TRBV3-2|-|TRBJ1-5
TGTGCCAGCAGCCAGGGGGGGCTCGGAATGCCCCAGCATTTT
CASSQGGLGMPQHF
>-|TRBV18|once|TRBJ1-5
TGTGCCAGCTCACCTGCGGGATATAGCAATCAGCCCCAGCATTTT
CASSPAGYSNQPQHF
>-|TRBV18|-|TRBJ2-7
TGTGCCAGCTCACCACCGTCGATAGCCTACGAGCAGTACTTC
CASSPPSIAYEQYF
>-|TRBV18|-|TRBJ2-6
TGTGCCAGCTCACCACAACAGGGTTTGTCTGGGGCCAACGTCCTGACTTTC
CASSPQQGLSGANVLTF
>-|TRBV10-3|-|TRBJ1-1
TGTGCCATCAGTGAAGCGGGGGCGAACACTGAAGCTTTCTTT
CAISEAGANTEAFF
>-|TRBV5-1|-|TRBJ2-3
TGCGCCAGCAGCTCACAGGATACGCAGTATTTT
CASSSQDTQYF
>-|TRBV27|-|TRBJ2-7
TGTGCCAGCAGTTTATCGGCGGGACTTTGGAACGAGCAGTACTTC
CASSLSAGLWNEQYF
>-|TRBV27|-|TRBJ2-3
TGTGCCAGCAGTACGCGCGGGCGCACAGATACGCAGTATTTT
CASSTRGRTDTQYF
>-|TRBV5-6|few|TRBJ2-7
TGTGCCAGCAGCTCACAGGGCTACGAGCAGTACTTC
CASSSQGYEQYF
>-|TRBV3-1/TRBV3-2|-|TRBJ2-3
TGTGCCAGCAGCCAGGCGTGGGGCGGCACAGATACGCAGTATTTT
CASSQAWGGTDTQYF
>-|TRBV9|-|TRBJ2-2
TGTGCCAGCAGCGACCGAGGGACACGGAACACCGGGGAGCTGTTTTTT
CASSDRGTRNTGELFF
>TRBD1|TRBV6-6|-|TRBJ1-5
TGTGCCAGCAGTCCTAAAGACCGGACAGGCTTCAATCAGCCCCAGCATTTT
CASSPKDRTGFNQPQHF
>-|TRBV6-4|-|TRBJ1-1
TGTGCCAGTTCTGTACATTCGAACACTGAAGCTTTCTTT
CASSVHSNTEAFF
>TRBD1|TRBV7-6|-|TRBJ1-3
TGTGCCAGCAGTTACAACCCGGGACAGGGGGGGACCATATATTTT
CASSYNPGQGGTIYF